This T cell receptor (beta chain) was observed in a study of T cells in Graves' hyperthyroidism and ophthalmopathy. Overall study findings and caveats: Stable hyperthyroidism was separated from ophthalmopathy by a model based on 13 V-J features.

CDR1 and CDR2 from the germline V gene are MNHNS and SASEGT. The CDR3 sequence is 16 residues long. The V segment lost 4 bases and the J segment 11 bases; nucleotides outside the gene matches: 16. Hyperthyroidism, newly diagnosed and lasting under 2 months, affected patients aged 18 to 65. This clonotype has ten or more counts. Antigen unknown. Amplification of TCR beta CDR3 regions used RNA as the template. Initially, a first-round RT-PCR of the TCR CDR3 employed the HTBI primer set. TCRdb passed the multiplex PCR reads through MiXCR, listing each CDR3 protein once. The table shows approximately 420,000 distinct CDR3 sequences, with more than 12% occurring only once.

The source material was blood. The chain couples TRBV6-1 to TRBJ1-5, with TRBD1 matching 8 bases. The sequence was collected from a woman in her thirties with Graves' hyperthyroidism. DNA of the CDR3: TGTGCCAGCAGTGCCCTACAGGGGGGTGGGGATTCGACCCAGCATTTT. Translated: CASSALQGGGDSTQHF.